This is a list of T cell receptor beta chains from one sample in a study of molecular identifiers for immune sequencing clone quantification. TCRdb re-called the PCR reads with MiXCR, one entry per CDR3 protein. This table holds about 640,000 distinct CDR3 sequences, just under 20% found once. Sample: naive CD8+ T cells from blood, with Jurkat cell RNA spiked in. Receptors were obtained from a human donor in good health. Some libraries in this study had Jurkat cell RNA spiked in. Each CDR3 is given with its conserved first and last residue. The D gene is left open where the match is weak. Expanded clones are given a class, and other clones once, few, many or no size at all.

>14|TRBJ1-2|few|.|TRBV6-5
CASRPLGQSKGYTF
TGTGCCAGCAGGCCACTCGGCCAATCAAAAGGCTACACCTTC
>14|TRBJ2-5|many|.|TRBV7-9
CASSLVGARETQYF
TGTGCCAGCAGCTTAGTCGGGGCAAGAGAGACCCAGTACTTC
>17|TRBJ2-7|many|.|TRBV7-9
CASSLAVGLASRGEQYF
TGTGCCAGCAGCTTAGCCGTAGGGCTAGCGTCCCGGGGGGAGCAGTACTTC
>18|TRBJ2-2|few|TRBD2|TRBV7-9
CASRSPGLAGANTGELFF
TGTGCCAGCAGGAGTCCGGGACTAGCGGGGGCGAACACCGGGGAGCTGTTTTTT
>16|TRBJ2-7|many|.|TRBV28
CASSIMTGYPSYEQYF
TGTGCCAGCAGTATTATGACAGGTTACCCGTCCTACGAGCAGTACTTC
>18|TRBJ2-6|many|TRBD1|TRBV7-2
CASSFGTAPNSGANVLTF
TGTGCCAGCAGCTTCGGGACAGCCCCTAACTCTGGGGCCAACGTCCTGACTTTC
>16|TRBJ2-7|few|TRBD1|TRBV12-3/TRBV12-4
CASSLSADRENYEQYF
TGTGCCAGCAGTTTATCCGCGGACAGGGAGAACTACGAGCAGTACTTC
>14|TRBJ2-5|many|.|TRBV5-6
CASEKFPEAGTQYF
TGTGCCAGCGAAAAGTTTCCGGAGGCCGGGACCCAGTACTTC
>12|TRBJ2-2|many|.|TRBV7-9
CASSLLGGELFF
TGTGCCAGCTCCCTGTTAGGCGGGGAGCTGTTTTTT
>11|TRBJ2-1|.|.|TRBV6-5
CASSYEDEQFF
TGTGCCAGCAGTTATGAGGATGAGCAGTTCTTC
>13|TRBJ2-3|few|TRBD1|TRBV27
CASSIFPGQGEYF
TGTGCCAGCAGTATATTTCCGGGACAGGGGGAGTATTTT
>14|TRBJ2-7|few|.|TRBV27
CASSLQGVGYEQYF
TGTGCCAGCAGTTTGCAGGGCGTTGGCTACGAGCAGTACTTC
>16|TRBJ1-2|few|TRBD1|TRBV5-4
CASSSTRDRTNYGYTF
TGTGCCAGCAGCTCGACCAGGGACAGAACTAACTATGGCTACACCTTC
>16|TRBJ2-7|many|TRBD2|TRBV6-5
CASSYSRREGLNEQYF
TGTGCCAGCAGTTACTCCAGGCGGGAGGGCCTTAACGAGCAGTACTTC
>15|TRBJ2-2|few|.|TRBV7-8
CASSPLGGLTGELFF
TGTGCCAGCAGCCCCCTGGGGGGGCTCACCGGGGAGCTGTTTTTT
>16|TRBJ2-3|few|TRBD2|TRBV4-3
CTSSQDNAGGKDTQYF
TGCACCAGCAGCCAAGATAACGCGGGAGGAAAAGATACGCAGTATTTT
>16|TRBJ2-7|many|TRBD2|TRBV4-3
CASSQDTSGLTYEQYF
TGCGCCAGCAGCCAAGATACTAGCGGGCTGACCTACGAGCAGTACTTC
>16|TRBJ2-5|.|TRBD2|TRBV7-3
CASSTGTSGSRETQYF
TGTGCCAGCAGCACTGGGACTAGCGGGAGCAGGGAGACCCAGTACTTC
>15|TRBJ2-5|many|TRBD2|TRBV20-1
CSARDLAGIQETQYF
TGCAGTGCTAGAGATCTAGCGGGGATACAAGAGACCCAGTACTTC
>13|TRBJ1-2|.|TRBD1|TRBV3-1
CASRPTGGVGYTF
TGTGCCAGCAGGCCAACAGGGGGCGTTGGCTACACCTTC
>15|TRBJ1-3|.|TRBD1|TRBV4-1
CASGQEGALGNTIYF
TGCGCCAGCGGCCAAGAGGGGGCGCTTGGAAACACCATATATTTT
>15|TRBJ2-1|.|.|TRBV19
CASSIGTGGVNEQFF
TGTGCCAGTAGTATAGGGACAGGCGGGGTCAATGAGCAGTTCTTC
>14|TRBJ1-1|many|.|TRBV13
CASSFRYSNTEAFF
TGTGCCAGCAGCTTCAGATATTCGAACACTGAAGCTTTCTTT
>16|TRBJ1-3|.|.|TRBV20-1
CSARDADGTGGNTIYF
TGCAGTGCTAGAGACGCGGACGGAACCGGGGGAAACACCATATATTTT